This T cell receptor (beta chain) was documented in a study of patients and donors after allogeneic stem cell transplantation. The CDR3 spans 14 residues. V was pared by 1 base and J by 7 bases, with 3 bases of the junction left unmatched. The V gene's germline CDR1 is MGHDK and CDR2 SYGVNS. TCRdb passed the RT-PCR reads through MiXCR, listing each CDR3 protein once. The table lists 25,000 to 40,000 distinct CDR3 sequences, 37% of them singletons. This clonotype came up a few times. The sequencing input was blood, either unsorted or a sorted T cell fraction (not recorded which). The sequence derives from a human donor who was either an allogeneic HSCT recipient or a stem cell or donor lymphocyte infusion donor (not recorded which). It is not recorded whose cells these are; they may come from a transplant donor. V gene TRBV25-1 combines with J gene TRBJ1-5, with TRBD1 identical over 8 bases. The CDR3 spells CASSEFGQGQPQHF. The CDR3 nucleotides are TGTGCCAGCAGTGAATTTGGACAGGGCCAGCCCCAGCATTTT.